This T cell receptor beta chain stems from a study of OX40 agonist ivuxolimab in advanced cancers. Study as a whole: With a range of about 20 to 79, age averaged approximately 60 years, and about 80% were male. Study results and caveats: Among T cells, CD8+ cells averaged more expanded clones than CD4+ cells. Partial responders at 0.1-3.0 mg/kg had among the lowest clonal expansion. By week 6 at 0.1 to 3.0 mg/kg, blood CD4+ and CD8+ T cells had expanded clonally.

Trimming took 0 bases from V and 3 from J, leaving 6 bases between them. The germline V gene encodes CDR1 MNHEY and CDR2 SVGAGI. The CDR3 spans 14 residues. Clones were read by immunoSEQ multiplex PCR, and TCRdb kept only the in-frame ones, dropping some. The table records around 98,000 clones, approximately 90% of them present only once. This clone has more than one count but fewer than ten. Antigen specificity is unknown. The sequencing here drew on CD4+ or CD8+ T cells sorted from blood, taken in a trial of the OX40 agonist ivuxolimab. The chain uses TRBV6-5 and TRBJ1-5, with D perhaps matching TRBD1 (5 bases). This sequence originates from an adult with an advanced solid tumor such as melanoma, head and neck, liver or kidney cancer. The chain's CDR3 is CASSYSGPNQPQHF. The CDR3 region has the DNA TGTGCCAGCAGTTACTCGGGGCCCAATCAGCCCCAGCATTTT.